This TCR beta chain was documented in a study of blood T cell repertoires in COVID-19 (dated by TCRdb to about 2020). In the study overall: The collaborator samples originated in the United States, Italy and Spain and spanned the acute and convalescent phases of COVID-19. The material from the prospective study consisted of cDNA or gDNA derived from T cells, B-cell-depleted T cells, or PBMCs. Deeply sampled blood TCRbeta repertoires from subjects exposed to, actively infected with, or recovered from COVID-19 were included in the dataset. A freely available public database, intended as a resource for researchers studying the immune response to SARS-CoV-2, is where the repertoires were released. The samples were drawn from two sources: the first 160 participants of the ongoing ImmuneRACE study, and 1,000 to 1,500 subjects contributed by 6 global collaborators. The sample metadata nearly always contained a de-identified subject ID, COVID-19 status, age in years and sex. Where available, HLA class I and class II types were obtained from metadata supplied by the sample provider rather than from assay-based typing. The study at large found these results: The quantity of clinical and demographic metadata differed by source and by participant and was supplied without curation.

TCRbeta CDR3 regions were amplified from genomic DNA by means of the immunoSEQ Assay, a bias-controlled multiplex PCR. The original methods were these. The number of nucleated cells in each sample was estimated by amplification of reference gene primers within the assay. Sequence reads were collapsed and filtered to measure the absolute abundance of every unique TCRbeta CDR3 rearrangement. For each sample, productive Simpson clonality was calculated as the square root of Simpson's diversity index across productive rearrangements. This immuneACCESS table, as held by TCRdb, lists in-frame sequences with V and J called but not all clones. Of the missing ones, under half trace to an unresolved V gene in checked studies; the others have no known cause. The V and J calls and clone size come from that table; D and trimming were worked out from the DNA. The sample table lists about 140,000 clones, approximately 86% of them with a count of one. The top ten clones comprise around 1.9% of the sample.

V sheds 4 bases and J sheds 5 bases, leaving 15 bases between their ends. The CDR3 covers 16 residues, taking in both the cysteine and the phenylalanine. Only the CDR3 DNA is retained, 48 bases long and in frame from the first base. CDR1 is given as LNHDA and CDR2 as SQIVND, both from the germline V gene (reference sequence). Each collaborating institution followed its own protocols to collect whole blood in K2EDTA tubes. Collaborator samples were shipped for TCRbeta analysis as frozen whole blood, isolated PBMCs, or DNA extracted from either sample type. With regard to this clone: Its recognized antigen is unknown. No base qualities exist here, and no much larger clone lies one base off it.

The rearrangement joined TRBV19 to TRBJ1-6; TRBD1 might be the D gene, on 6 matching bases. Input material: peripheral blood. The clonotype was recovered from a man aged 70-80 years with acute or convalescent COVID-19. The nucleotide sequence is given as TGTGCCAGTAGTACCTACGGACAGCGTAATAATTCACCCCTCCACTTT. This translates into CASSTYGQRNNSPLHF. The full variable domain, with segments outside the CDR3 supplied by the reference TRBV19 and TRBJ1-6 proteins, appears as DGGITQSPKYLFRKEGQNVTLSCEQNLNHDAMYWYRQDPGQGLRLIYYSQIVNDFQKGDIAEGYSVSREKKESFPLTVTSAQKNPTAFYLCASSTYGQRNNSPLHFGNGTRLTVT.